This T cell receptor beta chain was obtained from a study of regulatory T cells in long-lasting Graves disease. Study at large: Persistence in Graves' disease required over 5 years of antithyroid drugs plus positive TSH receptor antibodies.

Notes on the study in general: Thyroid tissue was not studied; only peripheral blood was.

Indicated time point: persistent/refractory GD, antithyroid drugs over 5 years with positive TRAb. Extracted PBMC RNA gave rise to the TCR library. This clonotype was found many times. Its cognate antigen is unknown. Arm-PCR of CDR3 regions with iRepertoire HTBI primers generated TCR beta libraries. Via MiXCR, TCRdb re-called the multiplex PCR reads, giving one row per CDR3 protein. Of 400,000 or so distinct CDR3 sequences in the sample, roughly 20% were seen once. Trimming cost V 5 bases and J 3 bases, with 34 bases left between them. The CDR3 is 22 amino acids. Germline CDR1 is SGHAT and CDR2 is FQNNGV.

V usage is TRBV11-2 and J usage is TRBJ1-4; no clear D gene. The clonotype originates from a female donor with Graves disease. The source material was peripheral blood mononuclear cells (PBMCs), sampled when the disease was refractory, from a patient treated with antithyroid drugs. The DNA for the CDR3 is TGTGCCAGCAGCCCTAACGACGCGGAGGGTAATTTTCATCGTTTTGCTAATGAAAAACTGTTTTTT. The encoded protein is CASSPNDAEGNFHRFANEKLFF. Looking up the rest from reference TRBV11-2 and TRBJ1-4 gives the full variable domain: EAGVAQSPRYKIIEKRQSVAFWCNPISGHATLYWYQQILGQGPKLLIQFQNNGVVDDSQLPKDRFSAERLKGVDSTLKIQPAKLEDSAVYLCASSPNDAEGNFHRFANEKLFFGSGTQLSVL.